This T cell receptor beta chain was identified during a study of blood T cell repertoires in COVID-19 (dated by TCRdb to about 2020). About the investigation overall: Samples covering the acute and convalescent phases of COVID-19 were provided by collaborators in the United States, Italy and Spain. The material from the prospective study consisted of cDNA or gDNA derived from T cells, B-cell-depleted T cells, or PBMCs. Nearly every sample came with metadata listing a de-identified subject ID, COVID-19 status, age in years and sex. Where HLA class I and class II types were available, the types were taken from metadata supplied by the sample provider, not from assay-based typing. Subjects who had been exposed to COVID-19, were actively infected with it, or had recovered from it provided the deeply sampled blood TCRbeta repertoires that made up the dataset. Samples came from the ongoing ImmuneRACE study (first 160 participants) plus 1,254 subjects from 6 global collaborators. The repertoires were released in a freely available public database meant as a resource for research on the immune response to SARS-CoV-2. Points the paper makes about the study in general: The quantity of clinical and demographic metadata differed by source and by participant and was supplied without curation.

In Seattle, one collaborating source enrolled patients while the infection was active and tracked those patients longitudinally over the course of disease. The collaborating institutions used their own protocols to collect whole blood in K2EDTA tubes. For TCRbeta analysis, collaborators shipped samples as frozen whole blood, isolated PBMCs, or DNA extracted from either of those sample types. The immunoSEQ Assay, a bias-controlled multiplex PCR, was used to amplify TCRbeta CDR3 regions from genomic DNA. Per the authors' processing: The number of nucleated cells in each sample was estimated by amplification of reference gene primers within the assay. To quantify the absolute abundance of each unique TCRbeta CDR3 rearrangement, sequence reads were collapsed and filtered. For each sample, productive Simpson clonality was calculated by taking the square root of Simpson's diversity index across productive rearrangements. In TCRdb, the immuneACCESS table is reduced to in-frame sequences with V and J assigned. These tables do not hold every clone; where another copy was compared, an unresolved V gene accounts for under half, and the others remain unexplained. That table gives V, J and clone size, and the DNA gave D and trimming. A total of about 200,000 clones appear in this sample, around 90% of them only once. 0.65% to 0.85% of the sample rests with the top ten.

Of note for this clone: This receptor's antigen is unknown. No base quality values were provided; no much bigger clone lies one nucleotide off.

Relative to germline, V is 0 bases shorter and J is 1 base shorter, with 15 bases between their ends. The CDR3 measures 17 amino acids from cysteine to phenylalanine. CDR3 DNA is the only sequence kept; it has 51 bases, read in frame from the first base. The germline V gene (reference sequence) gives CDR1 as LGHDT and CDR2 as YNNKEL. This TCR was recovered from a man between 60 and 75 years old with COVID-19, enrolled during active disease. The receptor chain draws on TRBV3-1 (or the pseudogene TRBV3-2) and TRBJ1-1; the D gene remains uncertain. The specimen was peripheral blood. CDR3 reads: CASSQEPGAGGNTEAFF. The DNA sequence is given as TGTGCCAGCAGCCAAGAACCGGGCGCCGGAGGGAACACTGAAGCTTTCTTT.